The 17 T cell receptor beta chains below come from one sample, sequenced in a study of tumor and adjacent non-tumor tissue in lung cancer. This sample's RNA came from whole unsorted tissue. Three rounds of nested PCR, following a modified ARM-PCR protocol, produced the TCRbeta library. TCRdb analysed the multiplex PCR reads with MiXCR anew, one entry per CDR3 protein. The sample yields about 75,000 distinct CDR3 sequences, around four fifths seen once. Sequencing was done on a sample of lung tumor tissue. The receptors were gathered from a woman in her 50s with non-small cell lung cancer.

Note on this clonotype: A read error is likely, as this CDR3 ends without the conserved phenylalanine or tryptophan. The J gene is TRBJ2-3, the V gene TRBV5-5; D is undetermined. This CDR3 spans 12 amino acids. The V gene lost 3 bases and the J gene lost 11 bases, with 13 bases spanning the gap. Germline-derived CDR1 and CDR2 are SGHKS and YYEKEE (reference sequence). The chain's CDR3 is CASSSPPGGQYY. The CDR3 region has the DNA TGTGCCAGCAGCTCGCCTCCCGGTGGGCAGTATTAT.

This clonotype was found once. J is TRBJ2-7 and V is TRBV4-2; 7 bases map to TRBD2. J lost 0 bases, V lost 1 base, and 0 bases had no gene match. The CDR3 is 14 residues long. The germline gives CDR1 LGHNA, CDR2 YNFKEQ. Here the CDR3 reads CASSQGTSSYEQYF. CDR3 DNA sequence: TGTGCCAGCAGCCAAGGGACTAGCTCCTACGAGCAGTACTTC.

A word on this clonotype: Given the absence of the conserved phenylalanine or tryptophan at the CDR3 end, a read error is likely. This rearrangement joins TRBV12-3 or TRBV12-4 to TRBJ2-1, with no clear D. This CDR3 is 10 amino acids long. The CDR3 sequence is CASSFNEQFI. CDR3 DNA: TGTGCCAGTAGTTTTAATGAGCAGTTCATC.

This clonotype was observed once. V usage is TRBV5-1 and J usage is TRBJ2-3; 7 positions agree with TRBD2. The CDR3 has 16 residues. The V and J ends lost 4 bases and 6 bases, in that order; junction bases with no gene match: 14. Germline lookup yields CDR1 SGHRS and CDR2 YFSETQ. The DNA for the CDR3 is TGCGCCAGCAGCATAGGAGGGAGGGCCGAAGAGGATACGCAGTATTTT. Its translation: CASSIGGRAEEDTQYF.

A note on this clonotype: Relative to the germline gene, one junction end is altered; a read error may explain this. J is TRBJ2-1 and V is TRBV5-6; 7 bases align to TRBD2. CDR1 is SGHDT, CDR2 YYEEEE, per germline. This CDR3 comprises 17 residues. This chain's CDR3 is CAINSWDYQLRYNEQFF. CDR3 nucleotide sequence: TGCGCCATCAACTCCTGGGACTACCAGCTAAGGTACAATGAGCAGTTCTTC. The whole variable domain, filled in from reference TRBV5-6 and TRBJ2-1, reads DAGVTQSPTHLIKTRGQQVTLRCSPKSGHDTVSWYQQALGQGPQFIFQYYEEEERQRGNFPDRFSGHQFPNYSSELNVNALLLGDSALYLCAINSWDYQLRYNEQFFGPGTRLTVL.

As for this clonotype: An end of the junction does not agree with germline; a read error may underlie this. This chain connects TRBV29-1 to TRBJ1-3; D remains ambiguous. CDR3 length: 13 residues. The germline CDR1 and CDR2 sequences are SQVTM and ANQGSEA. DNA of the CDR3: TGCAGGGTTGAAGACAACTCAGGAAACACCATATATTTT. Its protein product is CRVEDNSGNTIYF.

The chain uses TRBV24-1 and TRBJ2-2; 16 bases agree with TRBD2. The junction had 4 bases not matched to a gene; V was cut back by 4 bases and J by 6 bases. This CDR3 is 17 amino acids long. Germline loops: CDR1 KGHDR, CDR2 SFDVKD. This chain's CDR3 is CATSDPGTSGRAGELFF. For the CDR3, the DNA is TGTGCCACCAGTGACCCCGGGACTAGCGGGAGGGCCGGGGAGCTGTTTTTT.

Details on this clonotype: A much larger clone differs by one base, so this may be a read error. This sequence joins TRBV4-2 and TRBJ2-3; no firm D call. Germline CDR1 is LGHNA and CDR2 is YNFKEQ. V gave up 4 bases and J gave up 6 bases, with 17 bases separating them. The CDR3 extends over 15 amino acids. CDR3 in amino acids: CASSPSMVRADTQYF. For the CDR3, the DNA is TGTGCCAGCAGCCCCTCCATGGTAAGGGCGGATACGCAGTATTTT.

The chain couples TRBV29-1 to TRBJ2-1, with a possible D match to TRBD2 (5 bases). Looked up from germline, CDR1 is SQVTM and CDR2 is ANQGSEA. V was trimmed by 0 bases and J by 5 bases, leaving 20 bases between them. This CDR3 comprises 17 residues. CDR3 in DNA: TGCAGCGTTGAAGATATGGAGGATTGGAGCTCTAACAATGAGCAGTTCTTC. It codes for CSVEDMEDWSSNNEQFF.

With respect to this clonotype: At one of its ends the junction is not consistent with the germline gene, which may arise from a read error. The chain uses TRBV25-1 and TRBJ2-5; 9 bases agree with TRBD1. The CDR3 loop spans 17 amino acids. CDR1 MGHDK and CDR2 SYGVNS come from the germline V gene. CDR3 protein: CASSEHTGGSIQETQYF. DNA for the CDR3: TGTGCCAGCAGTGAACATACAGGGGGCTCCATCCAAGAGACCCAATACTTC.

This sequence joins TRBV29-1 and TRBJ2-7; D is unclear. The CDR3 is 13 residues long. From germline, CDR1 is SQVTM and CDR2 ANQGSEA. Trimming stripped 4 bases from V and 5 bases from J, with 15 bases between. CDR3 sequence (DNA): TGCAGCGTTGTAGATACTGGCGGTCACGAGCAGTACTTC. Protein: CSVVDTGGHEQYF.

As concerns this clonotype: Its ends do not fully match the called genes, so a read error is possible. This chain connects TRBV29-1 to TRBJ1-1, with a tentative D call TRBD1 (5 bases). CDR3 length: 13 residues. Germline loops: CDR1 SQVTM, CDR2 ANQGSEA. The chain's CDR3 is CSVGGVVNTKAFF. DNA of the CDR3: TGCAGCGTTGGGGGGGTAGTGAACACTAAAGCTTTCTTT.

A note on this clonotype: Lacking the conserved final phenylalanine or tryptophan, this CDR3 likely reflects a read error. This chain links TRBV6-5 with TRBJ2-3; the match to TRBD2 covers 12 bases. The junction had 8 bases not matched to a gene; V was cut back by 3 bases and J by 7 bases. Germline CDR1 and CDR2: MNHEY and SVGAGI. The CDR3 runs 16 residues. CDR3 region: CASSYRTSGNSNTQYY. The CDR3 DNA is TGTGCCAGCAGTTATCGGACTAGCGGGAATAGTAATACGCAGTATTAT.

Comment on this clonotype: At one of its ends the junction is not consistent with the germline gene, which may arise from a read error. This chain joins TRBV20-1 and TRBJ2-2; 8 bases agree with TRBD2. CDR1 and CDR2 from the germline V gene are DFQATT and SNEGSKA (reference sequence). CDR3 length: 16 residues. CDR3 nucleotides: TGCAGTGCTAGCCCGTCGAGCGGGAGAAACACTGGGGAGCTGCTTTTT. Its translation: CSASPSSGRNTGELLF.

V gene TRBV29-1 combines with J gene TRBJ2-1, with 8 bases aligning to TRBD2. The CDR3 is made up of 15 amino acids. Germline values: CDR1 SQVTM, CDR2 ANQGSEA. The V gene end was trimmed by 7 bases and the J gene end by 1 base; junction bases not matched to a gene: 9. The CDR3 region has the DNA TGCAGCGCTGAGCTAAGCGGGAGTTCCTACAATGAGCAGTTCTTC. Its translation is CSAELSGSSYNEQFF.

This clonotype was counted only a few times. The junction shows a germline mismatch at one end, possibly a read error. The rearrangement joins TRBV20-1 to TRBJ1-5; the D is unclear. Germline V gene data show CDR1 as DFQATT and CDR2 as SNEGSKA (reference sequence). The CDR3 length is 11 residues. The CDR3 here is CSAEAGGSQHF. The CDR3 region has the DNA TGTAGTGCTGAGGCAGGTGGGTCCCAGCATTTT.

As for this clonotype: Because it lacks the conserved phenylalanine or tryptophan at the end, this CDR3 is likely a read error. V is TRBV4-1 and J is TRBJ2-3; D is tentatively TRBD1 or TRBD2 (6 bases each). CDR1 is MGHRA, CDR2 YSYEKL, per germline. The CDR3 is 19 residues long. In DNA form, the CDR3 reads TGCGCCAGCAGTCAAGAAGAGGGGGATGCGGAGGGGATCACAGATACGCAGTATCTT. Translated, it gives CASSQEEGDAEGITDTQYL.